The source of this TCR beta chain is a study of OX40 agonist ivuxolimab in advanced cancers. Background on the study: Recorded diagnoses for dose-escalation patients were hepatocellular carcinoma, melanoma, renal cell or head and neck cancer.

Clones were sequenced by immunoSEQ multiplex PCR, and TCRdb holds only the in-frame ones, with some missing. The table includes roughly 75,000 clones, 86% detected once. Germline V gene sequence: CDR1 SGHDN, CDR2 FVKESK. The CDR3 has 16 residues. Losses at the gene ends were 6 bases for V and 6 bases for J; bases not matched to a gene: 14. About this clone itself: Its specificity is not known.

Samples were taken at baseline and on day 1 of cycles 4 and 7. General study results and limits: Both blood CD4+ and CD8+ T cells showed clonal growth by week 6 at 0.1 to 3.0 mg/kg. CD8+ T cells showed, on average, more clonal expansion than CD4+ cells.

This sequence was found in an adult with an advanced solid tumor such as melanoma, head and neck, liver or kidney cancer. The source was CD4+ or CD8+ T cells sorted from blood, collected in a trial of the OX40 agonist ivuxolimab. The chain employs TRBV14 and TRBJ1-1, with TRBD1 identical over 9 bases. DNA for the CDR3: TGTGCCAGCAGTCCCACAGGGGGCATTCGGTCGCCTGAAGCTTTCTTT. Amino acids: CASSPTGGIRSPEAFF.